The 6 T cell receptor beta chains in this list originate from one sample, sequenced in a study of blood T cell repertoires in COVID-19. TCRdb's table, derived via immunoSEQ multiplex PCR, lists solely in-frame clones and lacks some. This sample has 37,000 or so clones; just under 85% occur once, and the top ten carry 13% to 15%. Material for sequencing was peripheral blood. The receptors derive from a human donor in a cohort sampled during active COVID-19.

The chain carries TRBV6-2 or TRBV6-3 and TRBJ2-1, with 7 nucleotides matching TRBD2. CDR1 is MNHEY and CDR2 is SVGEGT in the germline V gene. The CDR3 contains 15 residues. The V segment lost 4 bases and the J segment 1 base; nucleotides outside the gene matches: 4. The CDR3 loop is CASSSVGGSYNEQFF. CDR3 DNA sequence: TGTGCCAGCAGTTCGGTGGGGGGGTCCTACAATGAGCAGTTCTTC.

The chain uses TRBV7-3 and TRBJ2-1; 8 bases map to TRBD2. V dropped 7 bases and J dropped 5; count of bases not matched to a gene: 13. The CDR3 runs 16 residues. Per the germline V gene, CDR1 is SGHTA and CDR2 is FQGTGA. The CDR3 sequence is CASTFRGTSHHNEQFF. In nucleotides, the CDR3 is TGTGCCAGCACCTTTAGGGGGACTAGTCACCACAATGAGCAGTTCTTC.

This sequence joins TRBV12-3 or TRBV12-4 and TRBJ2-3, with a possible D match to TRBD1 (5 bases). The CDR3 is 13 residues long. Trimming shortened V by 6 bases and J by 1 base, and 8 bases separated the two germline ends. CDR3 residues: CASRSQGTDTQYF. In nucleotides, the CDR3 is TGTGCCAGCAGATCACAGGGCACAGATACGCAGTATTTT.

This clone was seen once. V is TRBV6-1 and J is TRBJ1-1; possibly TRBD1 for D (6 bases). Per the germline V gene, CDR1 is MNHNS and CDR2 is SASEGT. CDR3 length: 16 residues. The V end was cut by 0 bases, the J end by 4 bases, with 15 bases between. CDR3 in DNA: TGTGCCAGCAGTGAAGCGCTTCTAACAGGGCGCACTGAAGCTTTCTTT. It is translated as CASSEALLTGRTEAFF.

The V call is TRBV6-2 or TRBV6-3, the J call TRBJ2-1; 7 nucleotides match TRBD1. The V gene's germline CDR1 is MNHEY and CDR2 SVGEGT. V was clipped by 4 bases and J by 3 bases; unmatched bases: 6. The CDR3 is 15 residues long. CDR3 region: CASSSGTDFYNEQFF. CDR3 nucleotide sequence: TGTGCCAGCAGTTCCGGGACAGACTTCTACAATGAGCAGTTCTTC.

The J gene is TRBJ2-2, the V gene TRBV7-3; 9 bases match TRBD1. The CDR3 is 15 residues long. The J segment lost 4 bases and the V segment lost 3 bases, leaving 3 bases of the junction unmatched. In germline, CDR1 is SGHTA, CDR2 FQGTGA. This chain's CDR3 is CASSLGQGGTGELFF. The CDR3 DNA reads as TGTGCCAGCAGCTTGGGACAGGGCGGCACCGGGGAGCTGTTTTTT.